A few counts support the clone carrying this T cell receptor (beta chain). The antigen is undetermined. This table comes from immunoSEQ multiplex PCR, and its TCRdb copy is limited to in-frame clones, with some not included. This table holds approximately 150,000 clones, roughly 92% found once. This sample stems from a study of T cell responses to AZD1222 COVID-19 vaccine. This CDR3 is built from 13 residues. CDR1 is SGDLS, CDR2 YYNGEE, per germline. V was cut by 3 bases and J by 2 bases, with 5 bases left in between. The study's findings and limits: Researchers report vaccine-associated CD4 TCRs spanning spike, with dominance at 160-218 and 743-854. Females made up more of the donors, who were largely white British, and clonal diversity may have come out too low.

Combined were second doses at about 4 or about 12 weeks. This sequence originates from an adult who received the AZD1222 COVID-19 vaccine. The rearrangement joins TRBV9 to TRBJ2-2; no firm D call. The sequenced sample was peripheral blood, obtained 28 days after the second AZD1222 dose. CDR3 DNA sequence: TGTGCCAGCAGCGCCATTAACACCGGGGAGCTGTTTTTT. Translated: CASSAINTGELFF. Supplemented by reference TRBV9 and TRBJ2-2, the full variable domain reads DSGVTQTPKHLITATGQRVTLRCSPRSGDLSVYWYQQSLDQGLQFLIQYYNGEERAKGNILERFSAQQFPDLHSELNLSSLELGDSALYFCASSAINTGELFFGEGSRLTVL.